The TCR beta chain described here comes from a study of blood T cell repertoires in COVID-19 (dated by TCRdb to 2019 to 2021). With respect to the entire study: Samples covering the acute and convalescent phases of COVID-19 were provided by collaborators in the United States, Italy and Spain. The samples were drawn from the first 160 participants of the ongoing ImmuneRACE study and from 950 to 1,500 subjects provided by 6 global collaborators. The repertoires were made available in a free public database intended to serve as a resource for research on the immune response to SARS-CoV-2. Deeply sampled blood TCRbeta repertoires from subjects exposed to, actively infected with, or recovered from COVID-19 were included in the dataset. The material from the prospective study consisted of cDNA or gDNA derived from T cells, B-cell-depleted T cells, or PBMCs. Where available, HLA class I and class II types were taken from metadata supplied by the sample provider and were not determined by assay-based typing. A de-identified subject ID, COVID-19 status, age in years and sex were almost always included in the sample metadata. What the research found in general, with its limitations: The amount of clinical and demographic metadata varied by source and participant and was provided uncurated.

The CDR3 holds 18 amino acids from the cysteine to the phenylalanine. The DNA shown is the 54-base CDR3, in frame from base 1. The CDR1 and CDR2 encoded by the germline V gene (reference sequence) are MNHNY and SVGAGI. V sheds 5 bases and J sheds 0 bases, leaving 22 bases between their ends. Participants in the prospective study were aged roughly 18 to 95 years, lived in under 30 United States geographic areas, and enrolled through a virtual design. Cohort assignment in the prospective study relied on participant-reported clinical history from a screening survey and a study questionnaire. In the prospective study, whole blood, serum and a nasopharyngeal or oropharyngeal swab were collected from each participant by mobile phlebotomists. Over an approximately two-month period, participants in the prospective study had the option of providing additional blood draws and questionnaires. Before DNA extraction, prospective study blood samples were shipped either frozen or at room temperature.

TCRbeta CDR3 regions were amplified from genomic DNA using the immunoSEQ Assay, a bias-controlled multiplex PCR. As for the original processing: Within the assay, amplification of reference gene primers was used to estimate how many nucleated cells each sample contained. To quantify the absolute abundance of each unique TCRbeta CDR3 rearrangement, sequence reads were collapsed and filtered. For each sample, productive Simpson clonality was calculated as the square root of Simpson's diversity index across productive rearrangements. The clones in this table, taken by TCRdb from immuneACCESS, are in-frame only. Not every clone is retained; where verified, under half of the shortfall comes from an unresolved V gene, and the cause of the rest is unknown. V, J and clone size are those of that table, while D and trimming were read from the DNA. In all, the sample holds 200,000 to 250,000 clones, and around 82% of those were seen once. The ten top clones hold 3.5% to 5.5% of the sample.

This clone appeared a few times. Its antigen has not been determined. No base quality information exists; no much larger clone differs at one position. The source material was PBMCs or T cells enriched from blood (not recorded which). The chain is made from TRBV6-6 and TRBJ1-2; TRBD1 is a weak D gene call, 6 bases matching. The source of this sequence is a man aged 25-40 years with acute COVID-19. The DNA sequence follows: TGTGCCAGCAGTCGTACCGTAATACAGGGAAGAGCTAACTATGGCTACACCTTC. Its product reads: CASSRTVIQGRANYGYTF.